The TCR beta chain under discussion was sequenced for a study of somatic mutations in cytotoxic T cells in rheumatoid arthritis. General observations from the study: CD8+ T-cell clonality showed no significant difference between rheumatoid arthritis patients and age-matched healthy controls. For patients with rheumatoid arthritis, CD8+ clonality went up with age, while healthy controls showed no such change.

Women made up around 59% of the healthy controls, who were blood donors with a median age of 56 years (range about 20-75). Produced via immunoSEQ multiplex PCR; TCRdb's table is partial and in-frame only. The sample has 35,000 to 45,000 clones, roughly 80% seen once; the top ten hold approximately 3.2%. On this clone: Its antigen is currently unknown.

Sequenced input: CD8+ T cells sorted from blood. This TCR came from a middle-aged man in good health.

The CDR3 sequence: CSVDSRGGSTEAFF. The CDR3 bases are TGCAGCGTTGATTCCAGGGGAGGGAGCACTGAAGCTTTCTTT. V usage is TRBV29-1 and J usage is TRBJ1-1, with D possibly matching TRBD1 (6 bases). The CDR3 is made up of 14 amino acids. Germline CDR1 is SQVTM and CDR2 is ANQGSEA. V was shortened by 3 bases and J by 4 bases, with 15 bases between the two germline ends.